These T cell receptor beta chains were read from a single sample in a study of technical replicates of blood from a few donors. Only in-frame clones appear in the TCRdb table, and some are missing; sequencing was by immunoSEQ multiplex PCR. The sample records about 76,000 clones, around 85% being singletons. Sequenced material: PBMCs. The receptors stem from a human donor in good health. Some clones in this sample may be carry-over from other donors' samples. CDR3s include the opening cysteine and the closing phenylalanine or tryptophan. Fields, in order: clone size, D gene, V gene, J gene, CDR3 protein, CDR3 DNA. A D gene is named only where the DNA matches it firmly. Clone size is given for some rows only: seen once, a few or many times, or a class if the clone is expanded.

-	-	TRBV4-1	TRBJ1-5	CASSQVGQPQHF	TGCGCCAGCAGCCAAGTCGGGCAGCCCCAGCATTTT
-	TRBD1	TRBV11-2	TRBJ1-4	CASSPRQGPNEKLFF	TGTGCCAGCAGCCCGAGACAGGGTCCGAATGAAAAACTGTTTTTT
-	-	TRBV7-2	TRBJ2-7	CASSSTRNEQYF	TGTGCCAGCAGCTCAACTAGGAACGAGCAGTACTTC
-	TRBD1	TRBV6-1	TRBJ1-4	CASSSRTGPNEKLFF	TGTGCCAGCAGTTCAAGGACAGGGCCTAATGAAAAACTGTTTTTT
-	-	TRBV5-1	TRBJ1-1	CASSLGDTEAFF	TGCGCCAGCAGCTTAGGGGATACTGAAGCTTTCTTT
-	-	TRBV4-3	TRBJ2-5	CASSQDLEPTAPQYF	TGCGCCAGCAGCCAAGATCTAGAACCAACCGCGCCCCAGTACTTC
-	TRBD2	TRBV19	TRBJ2-1	CASSPPTSGTGEQFF	TGTGCCAGTAGTCCTCCGACTAGCGGGACCGGTGAGCAGTTCTTC
-	TRBD2	TRBV6-6	TRBJ2-7	CASSPPLMGGHYEQYF	TGTGCCAGCAGTCCCCCCCTCATGGGAGGGCACTACGAGCAGTACTTC
-	TRBD1	TRBV6-1	TRBJ1-4	CASSVGTGPRGEKLFF	TGTGCCAGCAGTGTTGGGACAGGGCCGAGGGGCGAAAAACTGTTTTTT
-	TRBD1	TRBV30	TRBJ1-2	CASGTGQYGYTF	TGTGCCTCAGGGACAGGGCAATATGGCTACACCTTC
-	TRBD1	TRBV29-1	TRBJ1-5	CSVTMTGGVNQPQHF	TGCAGCGTTACTATGACAGGGGGTGTCAATCAGCCCCAGCATTTT
-	TRBD1	TRBV5-1	TRBJ1-4	CASSSTGATNEKLFF	TGCGCCAGCAGCTCCACAGGGGCAACTAATGAAAAACTGTTTTTT
-	TRBD2	TRBV6-1	TRBJ2-1	CASSEAAGGYNEQFF	TGTGCCAGCAGTGAAGCAGCGGGAGGGTACAATGAGCAGTTCTTC
-	-	TRBV2	TRBJ1-1	CASSGARGTEAFF	TGTGCCAGCAGTGGGGCCAGGGGCACTGAAGCTTTCTTT
-	TRBD2	TRBV7-6	TRBJ2-1	CASSTNSGRASYNEQFF	TGTGCCAGCAGCACCAATAGCGGGAGGGCCTCCTACAATGAGCAGTTCTTC
-	TRBD1	TRBV4-2	TRBJ2-7	CASSQGDRRNSYEQYF	TGTGCCAGCAGCCAGGGGGACAGGCGAAATTCCTACGAGCAGTACTTC
-	TRBD2	TRBV5-4	TRBJ2-1	CASSTSGSSYNEQFF	TGTGCCAGCAGCACTAGCGGGAGCTCCTACAATGAGCAGTTCTTC
-	TRBD1	TRBV11-2	TRBJ2-5	CASSLTGGLVAQYF	TGTGCCAGCAGCTTAACAGGGGGTTTGGTCGCCCAGTACTTC
-	TRBD2	TRBV5-4	TRBJ2-2	CASSLSGRAGGELFF	TGTGCCAGCAGCTTGAGCGGGAGGGCGGGCGGGGAGCTGTTTTTT
-	-	TRBV9	TRBJ2-1	CASSKGRGSYNEQFF	TGTGCCAGCAGCAAAGGGAGGGGGAGCTACAATGAGCAGTTCTTC
few	-	TRBV19	TRBJ2-6	CASSTRSGANVLTF	TGTGCCAGTAGTACTCGGTCTGGGGCCAACGTCCTGACTTTC
-	TRBD1	TRBV4-1	TRBJ1-2	CASSQDLGQGLGYTF	TGCGCCAGCAGCCAAGACCTGGGACAGGGTCTTGGCTACACCTTC
few	-	TRBV6-4	TRBJ1-1	CASSVEANTEAFF	TGTGCCAGCAGTGTGGAGGCCAACACTGAAGCTTTCTTT
few	-	TRBV7-9	TRBJ1-1	CASSLVALRTEAFF	TGTGCCAGCAGCTTAGTCGCCTTGAGGACTGAAGCTTTCTTT